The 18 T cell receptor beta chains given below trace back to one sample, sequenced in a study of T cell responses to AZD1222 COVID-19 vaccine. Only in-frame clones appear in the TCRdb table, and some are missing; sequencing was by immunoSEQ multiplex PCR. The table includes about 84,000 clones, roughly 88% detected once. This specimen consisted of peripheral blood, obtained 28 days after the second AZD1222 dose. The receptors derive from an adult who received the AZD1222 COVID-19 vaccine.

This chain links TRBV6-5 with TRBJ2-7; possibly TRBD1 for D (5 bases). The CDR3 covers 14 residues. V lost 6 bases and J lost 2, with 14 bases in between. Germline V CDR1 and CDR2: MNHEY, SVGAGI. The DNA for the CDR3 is TGTGCCAGCAGAAGTCAGGGCCATACCTACGAGCAGTACTTC. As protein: CASRSQGHTYEQYF.

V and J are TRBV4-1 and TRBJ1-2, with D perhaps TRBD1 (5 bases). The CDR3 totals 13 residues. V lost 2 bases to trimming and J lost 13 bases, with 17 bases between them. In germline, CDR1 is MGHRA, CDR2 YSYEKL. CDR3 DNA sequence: TGCGCCAGCAGCCAACTAACAGGAGAACCGTCCACCTTC. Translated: CASSQLTGEPSTF.

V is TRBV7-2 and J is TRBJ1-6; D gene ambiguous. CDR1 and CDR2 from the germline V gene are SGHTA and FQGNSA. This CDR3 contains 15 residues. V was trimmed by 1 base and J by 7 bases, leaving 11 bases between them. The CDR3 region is CASSLGPSQNSPLHF. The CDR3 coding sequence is TGTGCCAGCAGCTTAGGACCCTCTCAAAATTCACCCCTCCACTTT.

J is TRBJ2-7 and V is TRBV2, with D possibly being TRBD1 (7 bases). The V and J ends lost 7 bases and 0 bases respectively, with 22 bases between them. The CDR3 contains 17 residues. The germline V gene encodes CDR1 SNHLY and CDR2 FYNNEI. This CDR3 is CASIKDRFRLDSYEQYF. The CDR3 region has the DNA TGTGCCAGCATCAAGGACAGGTTTAGACTAGACTCCTACGAGCAGTACTTC.

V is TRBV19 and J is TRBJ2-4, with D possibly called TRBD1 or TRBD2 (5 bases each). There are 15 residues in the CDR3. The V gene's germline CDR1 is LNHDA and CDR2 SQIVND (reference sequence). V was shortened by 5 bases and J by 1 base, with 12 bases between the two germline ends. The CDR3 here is CASSPTGPAKNIQYF. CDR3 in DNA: TGTGCCAGTAGTCCAACGGGGCCTGCCAAAAACATTCAGTACTTC.

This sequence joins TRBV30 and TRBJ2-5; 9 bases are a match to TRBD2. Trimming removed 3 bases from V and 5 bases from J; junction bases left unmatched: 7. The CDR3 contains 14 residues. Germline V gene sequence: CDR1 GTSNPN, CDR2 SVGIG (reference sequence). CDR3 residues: CAWRLAGARETQYF. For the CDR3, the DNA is TGTGCCTGGAGATTAGCGGGGGCGCGGGAGACCCAGTACTTC.

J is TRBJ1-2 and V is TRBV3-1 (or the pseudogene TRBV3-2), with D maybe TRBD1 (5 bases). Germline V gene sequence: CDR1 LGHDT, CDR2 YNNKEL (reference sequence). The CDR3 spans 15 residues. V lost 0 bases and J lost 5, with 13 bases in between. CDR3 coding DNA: TGTGCCAGCAGCCAAGATGGGGCACAGTTGTATGGCTACACCTTC. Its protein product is CASSQDGAQLYGYTF.

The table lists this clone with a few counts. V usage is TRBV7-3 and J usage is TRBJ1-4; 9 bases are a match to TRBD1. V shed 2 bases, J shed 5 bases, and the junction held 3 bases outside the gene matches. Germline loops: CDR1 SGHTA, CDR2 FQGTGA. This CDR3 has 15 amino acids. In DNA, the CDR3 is TGTGCCAGCAGCTTAGGGACAGGGAGCAATGAAAAACTGTTTTTT. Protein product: CASSLGTGSNEKLFF.

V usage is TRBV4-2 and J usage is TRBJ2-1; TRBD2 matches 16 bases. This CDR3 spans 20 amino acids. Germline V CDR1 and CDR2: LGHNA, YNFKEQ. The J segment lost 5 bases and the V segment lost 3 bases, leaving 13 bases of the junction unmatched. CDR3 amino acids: CASSQEGTSGGVGVHNEQFF. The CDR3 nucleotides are TGTGCCAGCAGCCAGGAAGGGACTAGCGGGGGGGTCGGGGTACACAATGAGCAGTTCTTC.

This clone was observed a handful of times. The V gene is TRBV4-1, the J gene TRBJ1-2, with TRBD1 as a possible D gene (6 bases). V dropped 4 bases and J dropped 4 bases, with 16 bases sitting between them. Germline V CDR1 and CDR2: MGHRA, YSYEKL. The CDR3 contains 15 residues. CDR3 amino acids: CASSLRQEPSYGYTF. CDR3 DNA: TGCGCCAGCAGCCTTCGACAGGAGCCATCCTATGGCTACACCTTC.

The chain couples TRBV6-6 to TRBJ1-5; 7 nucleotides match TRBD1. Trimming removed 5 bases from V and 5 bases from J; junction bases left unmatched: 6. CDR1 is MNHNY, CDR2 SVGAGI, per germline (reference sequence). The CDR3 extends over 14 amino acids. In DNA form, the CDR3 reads TGTGCCAGCAGTCTCACAGGGGACCATCAGCCCCAGCATTTT. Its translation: CASSLTGDHQPQHF.

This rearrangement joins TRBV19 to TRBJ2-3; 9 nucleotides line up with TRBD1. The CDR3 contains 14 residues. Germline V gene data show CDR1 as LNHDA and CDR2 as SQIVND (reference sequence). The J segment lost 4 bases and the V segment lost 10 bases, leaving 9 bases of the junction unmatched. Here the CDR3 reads CATSGTGQADTQYF. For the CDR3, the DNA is TGTGCCACTTCTGGGACAGGGCAGGCAGATACGCAGTATTTT.

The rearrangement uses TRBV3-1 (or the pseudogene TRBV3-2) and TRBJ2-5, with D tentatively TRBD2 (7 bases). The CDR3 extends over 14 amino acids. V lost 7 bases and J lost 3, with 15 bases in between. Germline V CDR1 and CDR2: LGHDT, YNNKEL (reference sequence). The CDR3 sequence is CASKGRGGEETQYF. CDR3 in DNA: TGTGCCAGCAAAGGGAGGGGGGGCGAAGAGACCCAGTACTTC.

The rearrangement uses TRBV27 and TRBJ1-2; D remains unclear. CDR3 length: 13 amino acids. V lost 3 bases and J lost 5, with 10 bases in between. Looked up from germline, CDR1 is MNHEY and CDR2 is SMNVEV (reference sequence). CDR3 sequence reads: CASSFYSGYGYTF. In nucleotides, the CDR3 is TGTGCCAGCAGTTTCTACAGCGGGTATGGCTACACCTTC.

CDR3 nucleotide sequence: TGTGCCAGCAGCTGGACAGGGGGTCTGAATGAGCAGTTCTTC. Translated: CASSWTGGLNEQFF. The genes are TRBV5-6 and TRBJ2-1, with 10 positions matching TRBD1. There are 14 residues in the CDR3. Trimming at V came to 3 bases and at J to 7 bases, leaving 4 bases not matched to a gene. CDR1 and CDR2 (germline): SGHDT, YYEEEE.

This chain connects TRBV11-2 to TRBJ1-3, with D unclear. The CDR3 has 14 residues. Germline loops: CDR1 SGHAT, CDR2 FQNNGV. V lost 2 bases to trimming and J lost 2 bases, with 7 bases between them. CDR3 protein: CASSLRRAGNTIYF. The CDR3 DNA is TGTGCCAGCAGCTTAAGACGCGCTGGAAACACCATATATTTT.

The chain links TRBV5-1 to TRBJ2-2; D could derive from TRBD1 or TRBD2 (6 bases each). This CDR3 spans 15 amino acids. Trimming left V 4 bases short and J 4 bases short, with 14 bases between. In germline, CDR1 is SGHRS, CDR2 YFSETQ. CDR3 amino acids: CASSTGARSTGELFF. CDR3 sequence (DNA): TGCGCCAGCAGCACGGGGGCGCGGAGCACCGGGGAGCTGTTTTTT.

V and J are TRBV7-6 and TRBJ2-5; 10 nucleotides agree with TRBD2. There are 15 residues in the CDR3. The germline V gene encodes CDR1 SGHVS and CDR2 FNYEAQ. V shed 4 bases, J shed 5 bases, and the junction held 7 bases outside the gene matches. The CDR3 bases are TGTGCCAGCAGCTCAAGCGGGGGGGCCTGGGAGACCCAGTACTTC. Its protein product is CASSSSGGAWETQYF.